This section outlines one T cell receptor (beta chain) sequence together with its context. Its antigen is still unknown. TCRdb independently ran MiXCR on the 5' RACE reads; one entry per CDR3 protein. This sample carries 500,000 to 650,000 distinct CDR3 sequences, about 20% of them seen once, and the ten largest clones take 0.48%. The sample is drawn from a study of identical twins. Overall study results and limits: Zero-insertion analyses might be partly confounded by invariant T cells like MAIT and iNKT. Cord blood beta clonotypes present at high abundance carried fewer insertions; no such pattern appeared in memory repertoires. Conclusions were based on cross-sectional statistical analysis, without following the same donors.

Unmatched junction bases numbered 9, after V lost 7 bases and J lost 1 base. Germline loops: CDR1 SGHRS, CDR2 YFSETQ. The CDR3 covers 15 residues. The sample also formed part of further work on yellow fever vaccine responses in identical twins. As reported in that work: Twins' T cell vaccine responses reportedly looked partly convergent, partly personalized.

The specimen sequenced was CD4+ T cells sorted from blood. The receptor's source is a woman aged 18-30 years in good health. The V and J genes are TRBV5-1 and TRBJ2-3, with TRBD1 matching over 7 bases. The CDR3 reads CASGRGNTGTDTQYF. CDR3 coding DNA: TGCGCCAGCGGCAGGGGGAATACGGGCACAGATACGCAGTATTTT. Combining the CDR3 with reference TRBV5-1 and TRBJ2-3 gives the whole variable domain KAGVTQTPRYLIKTRGQQVTLSCSPISGHRSVSWYQQTPGQGLQFLFEYFSETQRNKGNFPGRFSGRQFSNSRSEMNVSTLELGDSALYLCASGRGNTGTDTQYFGPGTRLTVL.